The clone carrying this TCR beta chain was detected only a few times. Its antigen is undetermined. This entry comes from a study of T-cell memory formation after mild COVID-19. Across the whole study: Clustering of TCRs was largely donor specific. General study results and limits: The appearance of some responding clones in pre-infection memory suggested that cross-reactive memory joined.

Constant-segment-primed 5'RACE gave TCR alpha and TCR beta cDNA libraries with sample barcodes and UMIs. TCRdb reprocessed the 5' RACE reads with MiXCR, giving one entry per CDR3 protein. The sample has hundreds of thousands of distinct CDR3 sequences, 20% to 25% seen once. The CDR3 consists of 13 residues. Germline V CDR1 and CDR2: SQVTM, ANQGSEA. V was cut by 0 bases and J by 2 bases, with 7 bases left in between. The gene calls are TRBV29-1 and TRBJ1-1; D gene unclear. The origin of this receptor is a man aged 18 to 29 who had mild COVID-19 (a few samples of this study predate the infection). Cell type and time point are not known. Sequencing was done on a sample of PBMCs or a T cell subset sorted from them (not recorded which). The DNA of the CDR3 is TGCAGCGTTGAAGAGGGAGTAAACACTGAAGCTTTCTTT. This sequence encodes CSVEEGVNTEAFF. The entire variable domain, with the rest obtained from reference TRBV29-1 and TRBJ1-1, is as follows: SAVISQKPSRDICQRGTSLTIQCQVDSQVTMMFWYRQQPGQSLTLIATANQGSEATYESGFVIDKFPISRPNLTFSTLTVSNMSPEDSSIYLCSVEEGVNTEAFFGQGTRLTVV.